The sequence of this T cell receptor (beta chain) was determined in a study of CD8 T cells in Susac syndrome. General study findings and limits: Only a relatively small number of individuals were included in the TCR sequencing and HLA analysis.

With random hexamers, reverse transcription was performed on about 0.5 to 1 ug of RNA. TCRdb itself ran the immunoSEQ multiplex PCR reads through MiXCR, one entry per CDR3 protein. Altogether 150,000 to 180,000 distinct CDR3 sequences are present, less than 97% being singletons, with the ten largest covering 0.15%. As to this clonotype: What it recognizes is unknown.

TEMRA cells were enriched by FACS, while CD8+ and CD4+ T cells were obtained through a negative isolation that was performed magnetically. Germline V gene data show CDR1 as PRHDT and CDR2 as FYEKMQ (reference sequence). The length of the CDR3 is 13 residues. V lost 3 bases and J 2 bases, leaving 4 bases between the germline ends. This sequence joins TRBV13 and TRBJ2-2; D is uncertain. The sequencing input was CD8+ T cells from PBMCs. The source is a human donor with multiple sclerosis. CDR3 region: CASSFPNTGELFF. In nucleotides, the CDR3 is TGTGCCAGCAGCTTTCCTAACACCGGGGAGCTGTTTTTT.